This T cell receptor (beta chain) derives from a study of cytomegalovirus exposure and HLA in healthy donors. Study-wide results and limits: CMV serostatus stood as the only immune exposure information on hand. Presence/absence analyses took donor sequencing depth as roughly uniform.

Remarks on this clone: What it recognizes is unknown.

Everyone who donated was a healthy bone marrow donor. Primers included in the PCR were 60 Vbeta and 13 Jbeta primers. Sequenced by immunoSEQ multiplex PCR; TCRdb stores in-frame clones only, minus some. In the table there are tens of thousands of clones, about 80% of which are singletons. The sequencing sample was made of PBMCs. The clonotype comes from a woman aged 35 to 49 in good health and CMV-seronegative.

CDR3 DNA: TGTGCCAGCAGCCAGGGGGGAGTTGGAGATACGCAGTATTTT. This encodes CASSQGGVGDTQYF. The chain is built from TRBV11-3 and TRBJ2-3; D may be TRBD1 (7 bases). The V gene's germline CDR1 is SGHNT and CDR2 YENEEA. Trimming pared 5 bases from V and 5 bases from J, leaving 14 bases between. CDR3 length equals 14 residues.